These T cell receptor beta chains were read from a single sample in a study of neurological immune-mediated disorders. TCRdb re-called the 5' RACE reads with MiXCR, one entry per CDR3 protein. The sample lists approximately 44,000 distinct CDR3 sequences; roughly 15% were seen once. Sample: CD4+ T cells from blood. These receptors were taken from a woman in her sixties with HTLV-1-associated myelopathy (HAM/TSP). The CDR3 runs from the conserved cysteine through the conserved F or W. D genes are given only for firm matches. Not every row has a clone size; where given, it reads once, few, many or a size class.

d_call,v_call,clone_size,j_call,cdr3_aa
TRBD2,TRBV30,-,TRBJ2-1,CAWRLPGRAGNEQFF
TRBD1,TRBV7-2,-,TRBJ2-3,CASSPAWTGITQYF
-,TRBV5-6,many,TRBJ2-7,CASSLYRDQSYEQYF
TRBD1,TRBV5-1,many,TRBJ1-1,CASSLAGGKTEAFF
-,TRBV7-2,medium-sized,TRBJ2-1,CASSLMGEQFF
TRBD2,TRBV7-7,many,TRBJ2-2,CASSPEAGGDTGELFF
TRBD1,TRBV5-1,many,TRBJ2-1,CASSLTGGLSTEQFF
-,TRBV14,many,TRBJ1-3,CASSQATGGNTIYF
-,TRBV5-1,many,TRBJ2-2,CASSVTGITNTGELFF
-,TRBV29-1,few,TRBJ1-1,CSVIGLQNTEAFF
-,TRBV9,many,TRBJ2-2,CASSVAGRANTGELFF
-,TRBV5-6,many,TRBJ1-4,CASSLEGSWSGRGNEKLFF
TRBD2,TRBV7-6,medium-sized,TRBJ2-3,CASSPSPLAGGQTQYF
-,TRBV20-1,many,TRBJ2-2,CSARGTAANTGELFF
-,TRBV24-1,many,TRBJ2-1,CATQGGSMNEQFF
-,TRBV5-4,-,TRBJ1-2,CASSLGGPLYGYTF
TRBD1,TRBV18,medium-sized,TRBJ2-5,CASSPFRDREGLAQYF
TRBD1,TRBV10-3,many,TRBJ2-7,CAISDGTGGGYEQYF
TRBD2,TRBV5-1,many,TRBJ2-1,CASSPTAGGTYNEQFF
TRBD2,TRBV5-1,many,TRBJ2-1,CASSLDPAGGLRNEQFF
TRBD1,TRBV10-1,many,TRBJ2-2,CASSESGRTGAGELFF
-,TRBV29-1,many,TRBJ2-1,CSVARGASYNEQFF
-,TRBV3-1,many,TRBJ1-2,CASSQRMGVNYGYTF
-,TRBV2,many,TRBJ2-1,CASSERASTFYNEQFF
-,TRBV29-1,many,TRBJ2-7,CSVGAGGLDEQYF
-,TRBV5-1,many,TRBJ2-7,CASSWTGPLRSEQYF
-,TRBV5-6,many,TRBJ1-1,CASSLWGVTTEAFF
-,TRBV11-2,many,TRBJ2-2,CASSLLHTGELFF
-,TRBV24-1,many,TRBJ2-4,CATSAGSGIQYF
TRBD2,TRBV5-1,many,TRBJ2-3,CASSFASGGLLGDTQYF
-,TRBV5-1,many,TRBJ2-5,CASSLARGWEETQYF
-,TRBV5-1,many,TRBJ1-1,CASRQTGSNTEAFF
-,TRBV6-1,once,TRBJ1-3,CASSLGSGAGNTIYF
-,TRBV12-3/TRBV12-4,many,TRBJ1-5,CASSPRQGSNQPQHF
-,TRBV29-1,many,TRBJ1-2,CSVSPRDYGYTF
-,TRBV5-5,many,TRBJ1-2,CASSLQLTYNYGYTF
TRBD1,TRBV6-5,many,TRBJ2-7,CASSQGLEQYF
TRBD1,TRBV6-1,few,TRBJ1-2,CASSLRTGSYGYTF
TRBD1,TRBV20-1,many,TRBJ1-2,CSAPGRDRGLGGYTF
-,TRBV29-1,many,TRBJ2-2,CSVGQGSGELFF
TRBD1,TRBV7-9,many,TRBJ1-4,CASSLATGGEKLFF
-,TRBV6-6,many,TRBJ2-2,CASRNVGELFF
-,TRBV20-1,many,TRBJ2-2,CSASPDTYTGELFF